These 24 T cell receptor beta chains were all obtained from the same sample, sequenced in a study of identical twins. One entry per CDR3 protein results from TCRdb running MiXCR on the 5' RACE reads. Counted here are some 1,700,000 distinct CDR3 sequences, about 30% occurring once; the ten biggest clones make up 0.25% to 0.3%. Input material: cord blood. All receptors come from a newborn girl in good health.

This chain joins TRBV3-1 and TRBJ1-2, with D unresolved. This CDR3 is 15 amino acids long. Germline CDR1 LGHDT, CDR2 YNNKEL (reference sequence). Trimming shortened V by 2 bases and J by 8 bases, and 18 bases separated the two germline ends. CDR3 DNA: TGTGCCAGCAGCCAACTTCCAGGACGGAGGGAAGGCTACACCTTC. This encodes CASSQLPGRREGYTF.

This clonotype was counted between two and nine times. The chain employs TRBV7-9 and TRBJ2-7, with a possible D match to TRBD1 (6 bases). Germline CDR1 reads SEHNR; CDR2 reads FQNEAQ (reference sequence). This CDR3 comprises 13 residues. Trimming shortened V by 5 bases and J by 8 bases, and 16 bases separated the two germline ends. This CDR3 reads CASSQSSQGKQYF. The CDR3 DNA follows: TGTGCCAGCAGCCAAAGTTCACAGGGCAAGCAGTACTTC.

This clonotype was seen a few times. CDR3 bases: TGTGCCAGCAGTGTCGGGACTAGCGGGGCCTCCTACAATGAGCAGTTCTTC. As protein: CASSVGTSGASYNEQFF. The rearrangement uses TRBV2 and TRBJ2-1; 13 bases line up with TRBD2. V lost 4 bases, J lost 0 bases, and 3 bases stayed unmatched. The germline CDR1 and CDR2 sequences are SNHLY and FYNNEI. The CDR3 consists of 17 residues.

V is TRBV5-4 and J is TRBJ2-7; D not certain. With 1 base removed from V and 2 bases from J, the gap between germline ends came to 13 bases. This CDR3 has 15 amino acids. The V gene's germline CDR1 is SGHNT and CDR2 YYREEE (reference sequence). The CDR3 is CASSLPSSPTYEQYF. The CDR3, as DNA: TGTGCCAGCAGCTTGCCCTCATCCCCAACCTACGAGCAGTACTTC.

The rearrangement links TRBV25-1 to TRBJ1-3; D call uncertain. This CDR3 is 16 amino acids long. Germline V CDR1 and CDR2: MGHDK, SYGVNS. The V end was cut by 4 bases, the J end by 6 bases, with 19 bases between. CDR3 DNA sequence: TGTGCCAGCAGTGTCCAGGCCAAAGATCCCCCAAACACCATATATTTT. It codes for CASSVQAKDPPNTIYF.

The chain uses TRBV11-2 and TRBJ1-2; D unresolved. Germline assignment: CDR1 SGHAT and CDR2 FQNNGV. The CDR3 totals 11 residues. The V and J ends lost 4 bases and 8 bases respectively, with 8 bases between them. CDR3 amino acids: CASSYGMGYTF. CDR3 nucleotides: TGTGCCAGCAGCTACGGAATGGGCTACACCTTC. The entire variable domain, with the rest obtained from reference TRBV11-2 and TRBJ1-2, is as follows: EAGVAQSPRYKIIEKRQSVAFWCNPISGHATLYWYQQILGQGPKLLIQFQNNGVVDDSQLPKDRFSAERLKGVDSTLKIQPAKLEDSAVYLCASSYGMGYTFGSGTRLTVV.

This clonotype occurred many times. The chain has TRBV20-1 and TRBJ1-2; D not certain. V lost 3 bases, J lost 4 bases, and 3 bases lay in between. This CDR3 region has 10 residues. Germline V gene lookup returns CDR1 DFQATT and CDR2 SNEGSKA (reference sequence). The CDR3 coding sequence is TGCAGTGCTAGTATCTATGGCTACACCTTC. Encoded protein: CSASIYGYTF.

V usage is TRBV7-8 and J usage is TRBJ1-2; 9 bases are a match to TRBD1. The CDR3 extends over 15 amino acids. The V gene end was trimmed by 4 bases and the J gene end by 4 bases; junction bases not matched to a gene: 7. Germline-derived CDR1 and CDR2 are SGHVS and FQNEAQ. The CDR3 loop reads CASSCHRGHSYGYTF. The CDR3 DNA sequence: TGTGCCAGCAGCTGTCACAGGGGGCACAGCTATGGCTACACCTTC.

This clonotype was counted between two and nine times. The chain carries TRBV2 and TRBJ2-1, with 10 bases identical to TRBD2. This CDR3 has 16 amino acids. Trimming took 4 bases from V and 5 from J; bases not matched to a gene: 8. Germline V CDR1 and CDR2: SNHLY, FYNNEI. In DNA form, the CDR3 reads TGTGCCAGCAGTGGTCTAGCGGGAGCTGGAAACAATGAGCAGTTCTTC. Its protein is CASSGLAGAGNNEQFF.

This clonotype was seen a single time. The chain employs TRBV5-1 and TRBJ1-5; TRBD1 matches at 8 bases. CDR1 is SGHRS and CDR2 is YFSETQ in the germline V gene. The CDR3 length is 18 residues. Unmatched junction bases numbered 15, after V lost 2 bases and J lost 5 bases. The CDR3 sequence: CASSFLPDRGGMDQPQHF. DNA of the CDR3: TGCGCCAGCAGCTTCTTGCCCGACAGGGGAGGGATGGATCAGCCCCAGCATTTT.

The sample holds a few counts of this clonotype. The gene calls are TRBV25-1 and TRBJ2-1; perhaps TRBD1 as D (5 bases). Deletions cut 0 bases from V and 7 bases from J, with 10 bases between. CDR3 length: 14 amino acids. Germline V gene sequence: CDR1 MGHDK, CDR2 SYGVNS. The CDR3 DNA sequence: TGTGCCAGCAGTGAATATTCCAGGGAAAATGAGCAGTTCTTC. It yields the protein CASSEYSRENEQFF. Looking up the rest from reference TRBV25-1 and TRBJ2-1 gives the full variable domain: EADIYQTPRYLVIGTGKKITLECSQTMGHDKMYWYQQDPGMELHLIHYSYGVNSTEKGDLSSESTVSRIRTEHFPLTLESARPSHTSQYLCASSEYSRENEQFFGPGTRLTVL.

The chain links TRBV7-2 to TRBJ2-3; D not resolved. In germline, CDR1 is SGHTA, CDR2 FQGNSA. The V gene lost 2 bases and the J gene lost 4 bases, with 16 bases spanning the gap. The CDR3 length is 16 residues. In DNA, the CDR3 is TGTGCCAGCAGCTTAAGGACGACCCATGACGCAGATACGCAGTATTTT. It translates to CASSLRTTHDADTQYF.

The chain joins TRBV2 to TRBJ2-7; 12 nucleotides line up with TRBD2. J lost 7 bases, V lost 6 bases, and 7 bases had no gene match. The CDR3 extends over 14 amino acids. The germline V gene has CDR1 SNHLY and CDR2 FYNNEI. CDR3 amino acids: CASRGLAGSNEQYF. The CDR3 nucleotides read TGTGCCAGCAGGGGACTAGCGGGCTCCAATGAGCAGTACTTC.

V usage is TRBV10-2 and J usage is TRBJ2-1; D uncertain. The J call may be wrong; the DNA end is better matched by TRBJ2-7. The CDR3 runs to 13 residues. Germline loops: CDR1 WSHSY, CDR2 SAAADI. The CDR3 nucleotides are TGCGCCAGCAAAGGAGCTCAGTACAATGAGCAGTACTTC. Protein sequence: CASKGAQYNEQYF.

V is TRBV7-2 and J is TRBJ2-1, with 10 nucleotides matching TRBD2. This CDR3 is 18 amino acids long. V lost 3 bases and J lost 4; bases outside the gene matches: 12. Germline V gene data show CDR1 as SGHTA and CDR2 as FQGNSA. CDR3 bases: TGTGCCAGCAGCTTGCGCCTAGCGGGAGCGACCCCTTACAATGAGCAGTTCTTC. It is translated as CASSLRLAGATPYNEQFF. Using reference TRBV7-2 and TRBJ2-1 for the parts outside the CDR3, the full variable domain is GAGVSQSPSNKVTEKGKDVELRCDPISGHTALYWYRQSLGQGLEFLIYFQGNSAPDKSGLPSDRFSAERTGGSVSTLTIQRTQQEDSAVYLCASSLRLAGATPYNEQFFGPGTRLTVL.

This chain links TRBV12-3 or TRBV12-4 with TRBJ2-1; D is unclear. V shed 2 bases and J shed 6 bases, with 23 bases lying between them. This CDR3 is built from 18 residues. This chain's CDR3 is CASSLNPLNRALGNEQFF. The CDR3 nucleotides read TGTGCCAGCAGTTTAAACCCCCTAAATAGGGCCCTCGGCAATGAGCAGTTCTTC.

This clonotype was seen just once. V is TRBV4-1 and J is TRBJ2-5, with D hard to call. The CDR3 extends over 14 amino acids. Germline loops: CDR1 MGHRA, CDR2 YSYEKL. Trimming took 4 bases from V and 11 from J, leaving 20 bases between them. The CDR3 coding sequence is TGCGCCAGCAGCCCCCGGCAGAAGCACAATGAGCAGTACTTC. Translating it yields CASSPRQKHNEQYF.

On this clonotype: Since a much larger clone is just one base distant, this may be a read error. V and J are TRBV6-6 and TRBJ1-1; D is uncertain. Per the germline V gene, CDR1 is MNHNY and CDR2 is SVGAGI (reference sequence). Deletions cut 7 bases from V and 1 base from J, with 7 bases between. The CDR3 sequence is 12 residues long. The CDR3 protein is CASTFQNTEAFF. The CDR3 DNA sequence: TGTGCCAGCACTTTCCAGAACACTGAAGCTTTCTTT.

The chain employs TRBV19 and TRBJ2-7; 10 bases are a match to TRBD2. The CDR3 length is 16 residues. Germline V gene lookup returns CDR1 LNHDA and CDR2 SQIVND (reference sequence). J was trimmed by 1 base and V by 1 base; bases with no gene match: 4. CDR3 DNA: TGTGCCAGTAGTATAGTGGTAGCGGGAGGATCCTACGAGCAGTACTTC. It specifies CASSIVVAGGSYEQYF.

This clonotype was counted only a few times. The rearrangement uses TRBV2 and TRBJ2-2; 9 bases agree with TRBD2. The J segment lost 0 bases and the V segment lost 3 bases, leaving 5 bases of the junction unmatched. This CDR3 region has 17 residues. Germline loops: CDR1 SNHLY, CDR2 FYNNEI. The DNA of the CDR3 is TGTGCCAGCAGTGAGGGCGGGGGGGCCGCGAACACCGGGGAGCTGTTTTTT. Amino acid sequence: CASSEGGGAANTGELFF.

This clonotype was observed a few times. The chain couples TRBV20-1 to TRBJ2-5; D is possibly TRBD1 (6 bases). With 0 bases removed from V and 2 bases from J, the gap between germline ends came to 10 bases. This CDR3 has 14 amino acids. CDR1 DFQATT and CDR2 SNEGSKA come from the germline V gene (reference sequence). CDR3: CSARDRTAQETQYF. The CDR3 nucleotides are TGCAGTGCTAGAGATCGGACAGCTCAAGAGACCCAGTACTTC.

As regards this clonotype: It is likely a read error, because the conserved phenylalanine at the end of the CDR3 is missing. The genes are TRBV12-3 or TRBV12-4 and TRBJ2-5; 9 bases are a match to TRBD1. The CDR3 length is 14 residues. V dropped 5 bases and J dropped 4; count of bases not matched to a gene: 5. In DNA, the CDR3 is TGTGCCAGCAGTCCGGGACAGGGCGCAGAGACCCAGTACTAC. It codes for CASSPGQGAETQYY.

V is TRBV12-3 or TRBV12-4 and J is TRBJ2-3, with D uncertain. CDR3 length equals 16 residues. V lost 6 bases and J lost 0, with 16 bases in between. The CDR3 sequence: CASSIRRLTSTDTQYF. CDR3 coding DNA: TGTGCCAGCAGCATCCGCCGCCTGACTAGCACAGATACGCAGTATTTT.

A word on this clonotype: A read error may account for a junction end that differs from germline. The chain has TRBV20-1 and TRBJ2-1, with 9 bases fitting TRBD1. The CDR3 loop spans 15 amino acids. Germline CDR1 reads DFQATT; CDR2 reads SNEGSKA (reference sequence). CDR3 region: CSARVSTGGHNDQFF. The CDR3 nucleotides are TGCAGTGCTAGAGTTTCGACAGGGGGACACAATGACCAGTTCTTC.